Shown below are 9 T cell receptor beta chains from a single sample sequenced in a study of patients and donors after allogeneic stem cell transplantation. Each CDR3 protein gets one entry after TCRdb re-called the RT-PCR reads with MiXCR. The table includes tens of thousands of distinct CDR3 sequences, over 25% detected once. What was sequenced was blood, either unsorted or a sorted T cell fraction (not recorded which). All receptors derive from a human donor who was either an allogeneic HSCT recipient or a stem cell or donor lymphocyte infusion donor (not recorded which). It is not recorded whose cells these are; they may come from a transplant donor.

This clonotype was counted between two and nine times. The rearrangement uses TRBV18 and TRBJ2-7; D is perhaps TRBD1 or TRBD2 (5 bases each). CDR1 and CDR2 (germline): KGHSH, LQKENI. The CDR3 spans 16 residues. V dropped 3 bases and J dropped 2 bases, with 17 bases sitting between them. CDR3 amino acids: CASSPRADTYTYEQYF. Here the CDR3 DNA reads TGTGCCAGCTCACCGAGGGCGGACACCTACACCTACGAGCAGTACTTC.

The chain is built from TRBV7-9 and TRBJ2-1; 11 bases agree with TRBD2. The germline CDR1 and CDR2 sequences are SEHNR and FQNEAQ (reference sequence). Trimming took 5 bases from V and 6 from J; bases not matched to a gene: 6. The CDR3 loop spans 15 amino acids. The CDR3 DNA reads as TGTGCCAGCAGCGGACTAGCGGGTACAGGCAATGAGCAGTTCTTC. The encoded protein is CASSGLAGTGNEQFF.

The chain carries TRBV29-1 and TRBJ1-1; TRBD1 agrees at 10 bases. Germline trimming cut 3 bases from V and 4 bases from J; bases unmatched to any gene: 2. The length of the CDR3 is 13 residues. Germline loops: CDR1 SQVTM, CDR2 ANQGSEA. The CDR3 DNA is TGCAGCGTTGACCGGGACAGGGGCACTGAAGCTTTCTTT. It specifies CSVDRDRGTEAFF.

There are many counts of this clonotype. This chain connects TRBV20-1 to TRBJ1-2, with a possible D match to TRBD1 (6 bases). This CDR3 comprises 15 residues. Germline V CDR1 and CDR2: DFQATT, SNEGSKA (reference sequence). The CDR3 region has the DNA TGCAGCGCCTTTTTCCATAACAGGGCGAGCTATGGCTACACCTTC. It specifies CSAFFHNRASYGYTF.

V usage is TRBV28 and J usage is TRBJ2-7, with 13 bases aligning to TRBD2. In germline, CDR1 is MDHEN, CDR2 SYDVKM. V lost 5 bases, J lost 3 bases, and 7 bases stayed unmatched. This CDR3 is 16 amino acids long. Here the CDR3 DNA reads TGTGCCAGCAGTCTCTCAGGACTAGCGGGAGTCTACGAGCAGTACTTC. It yields the protein CASSLSGLAGVYEQYF.

This chain connects TRBV20-1 to TRBJ2-3; D uncertain. Germline-derived CDR1 and CDR2 are DFQATT and SNEGSKA (reference sequence). V shed 8 bases and J shed 0 bases, with 18 bases lying between them. The length of the CDR3 is 15 residues. For the CDR3, the DNA is TGCAGTTTGCTAGGTACGCGAACTAGCACAGATACGCAGTATTTT. It yields the protein CSLLGTRTSTDTQYF.

The sample holds a few counts of this clonotype. This chain uses TRBV4-3 with TRBJ2-7; tentatively, D is TRBD1 or TRBD2 (5 bases each). The CDR3 is 16 residues long. From germline, CDR1 is LGHNA and CDR2 YSLEER. V was cut by 2 bases and J by 2 bases, with 16 bases left in between. The CDR3 DNA sequence: TGCGCCAGCAGCCAAACCCCATCCTGGGGGACCTACGAGCAGTACTTC. Protein: CASSQTPSWGTYEQYF.

The rearrangement joins TRBV28 to TRBJ2-7; D gene uncertain. Germline CDR1 is MDHEN and CDR2 is SYDVKM. Trimming removed 2 bases at V and 0 bases at J, with 5 bases between. This CDR3 is built from 13 residues. The CDR3 nucleotides are TGTGCCAGCAGTTTACCCTCCTCCTACGAGCAGTACTTC. The encoded protein is CASSLPSSYEQYF.

The chain combines TRBV29-1 with TRBJ1-2; tentatively, D is TRBD1 (6 bases). The CDR3 spans 12 residues. Trimming removed 8 bases at V and 1 base at J, with 11 bases between. Looked up from germline, CDR1 is SQVTM and CDR2 is ANQGSEA. The CDR3 coding sequence is TGCAGCATCGGGACACTTAACTATGGCTACACCTTC. Protein product: CSIGTLNYGYTF.